One and the same sample provided the 17 T cell receptor beta chains below, sequenced in a study of blood T cell repertoires in COVID-19. The table came from immunoSEQ multiplex PCR; TCRdb's copy has only in-frame clones and leaves some out. The sample has around 180,000 clones; around 72% are singletons. Sequencing was carried out using peripheral blood. Receptors were obtained from a woman of 80 years or more with acute or convalescent COVID-19.

V is TRBV28 and J is TRBJ1-5; D is uncertain. V dropped 4 bases and J dropped 3 bases, with 10 bases sitting between them. From germline, CDR1 is MDHEN and CDR2 SYDVKM. The CDR3 runs 14 residues. The CDR3 DNA reads as TGTGCCAGCAGTTCCGCGGGTGACAATCAGCCCCAGCATTTT. Amino acids: CASSSAGDNQPQHF.

V and J are TRBV5-1 and TRBJ1-2; TRBD1 might be the D (6 bases). Germline lookup yields CDR1 SGHRS and CDR2 YFSETQ. The V gene lost 0 bases and the J gene lost 0 bases, with 12 bases spanning the gap. This CDR3 has 16 amino acids. The DNA for the CDR3 is TGCGCCAGCAGCTTGGGAGACAGGCCCGCTAACTATGGCTACACCTTC. Translating gives CASSLGDRPANYGYTF.

The rearrangement joins TRBV19 to TRBJ2-7; D is possibly TRBD2 (7 bases). The CDR3 covers 14 residues. Trimming took 9 bases from V and 2 from J, leaving 17 bases between them. CDR1 is LNHDA, CDR2 SQIVND, per germline (reference sequence). For the CDR3, the DNA is TGTGCCAGCGCCGACACGGGGGGCGCCTACGAGCAGTACTTC. It translates to CASADTGGAYEQYF.

The chain combines TRBV11-3 with TRBJ1-5; possibly TRBD1 for D (6 bases). CDR3 length: 17 amino acids. Between the trimmed V and J ends, which lost 3 bases and 6 bases, there was a span of 21 bases. Germline CDR1 reads SGHNT; CDR2 reads YENEEA. The CDR3 DNA is TGTGCCAGCAGCTTTTATCTTATTCGGGCAGGGGCTCAGCCCCAGCATTTT. As protein: CASSFYLIRAGAQPQHF.

The chain links TRBV2 to TRBJ2-7; 7 bases align to TRBD1. Trimming cost V 6 bases and J 0 bases; bases outside gene matches: 2. The CDR3 is 13 amino acids. Germline CDR1 SNHLY, CDR2 FYNNEI. CDR3 sequence reads: CASRGQISYEQYF. In nucleotides, the CDR3 is TGTGCCAGCAGGGGACAGATCTCCTACGAGCAGTACTTC.

The rearrangement uses TRBV19 and TRBJ2-7; TRBD2 agrees at 14 bases. In germline, CDR1 is LNHDA, CDR2 SQIVND (reference sequence). V lost 9 bases, J lost 4 bases, and 5 bases stayed unmatched. This CDR3 has 14 residues. The CDR3 DNA reads TGTGCCAGCAAAAGACTAGCGGGAGGGTACGAGCAGTACTTC. Translation: CASKRLAGGYEQYF. Drawing the rest from reference TRBV19 and TRBJ2-7, the complete variable domain is DGGITQSPKYLFRKEGQNVTLSCEQNLNHDAMYWYRQDPGQGLRLIYYSQIVNDFQKGDIAEGYSVSREKKESFPLTVTSAQKNPTAFYLCASKRLAGGYEQYFGPGTRLTVT.

This clone was observed a single time. This chain joins TRBV27 and TRBJ1-2, with D possibly being TRBD1 (6 bases). The ends were cut back, 6 bases at V and 4 bases at J, with 18 bases in the middle. Germline V gene lookup returns CDR1 MNHEY and CDR2 SMNVEV (reference sequence). The CDR3 totals 15 residues. The DNA of the CDR3 is TGTGCCAGCAGCAAAGGGTGGGGGCCTGGCTATGGCTACACCTTC. Its protein product is CASSKGWGPGYGYTF.

The sample holds many counts of this clone. This chain joins TRBV15 and TRBJ2-3; D not certain. V was trimmed by 4 bases and J by 3 bases, leaving 11 bases between them. This CDR3 comprises 14 residues. Per germline, CDR1 LNHNV and CDR2 YYDKDF (reference sequence). CDR3: CATSTQHGTDTQYF. The DNA of the CDR3 is TGTGCCACCAGCACCCAACACGGGACAGATACGCAGTATTTT. Full variable domain (missing parts from reference TRBV15 and TRBJ2-3): DAMVIQNPRYQVTQFGKPVTLSCSQTLNHNVMYWYQQKSSQAPKLLFHYYDKDFNNEADTPDNFQSRRPNTSFCFLDIRSPGLGDTAMYLCATSTQHGTDTQYFGPGTRLTVL.

In this sample, this clone turned up once. V and J are TRBV28 and TRBJ1-5; 10 bases map to TRBD1. Germline CDR1 and CDR2: MDHEN and SYDVKM. V lost 2 bases to trimming and J lost 6 bases; unmatched junction nucleotides: 7. The CDR3 is 16 amino acids. CDR3 residues: CASSLHRTGGGQPQHF. In nucleotides, the CDR3 is TGTGCCAGCAGTTTACATAGGACAGGGGGTGGTCAGCCCCAGCATTTT. The whole variable domain, filled in from reference TRBV28 and TRBJ1-5, reads DVKVTQSSRYLVKRTGEKVFLECVQDMDHENMFWYRQDPGLGLRLIYFSYDVKMKEKGDIPEGYSVSREKKERFSLILESASTNQTSMYLCASSLHRTGGGQPQHFGDGTRLSIL.

In its sample, this clone was seen a few times. The rearrangement uses TRBV4-3 and TRBJ1-3; possibly TRBD1 for D (5 bases). The CDR3 totals 17 residues. Germline loops: CDR1 LGHNA, CDR2 YSLEER. Trimming removed 3 bases at V and 3 bases at J, with 18 bases between. As DNA, the CDR3 is TGCGCCAGCAGCCAGGTGGCCCGCGGGGGTGGTGGAAACACCATATATTTT. Amino acid sequence: CASSQVARGGGGNTIYF.

The genes are TRBV6-5 and TRBJ2-5; 9 nucleotides agree with TRBD1. Germline V gene lookup returns CDR1 MNHEY and CDR2 SVGAGI. The CDR3 is made up of 15 amino acids. V shed 0 bases and J 6 bases; nucleotides not matched to a gene: 5. Here the CDR3 reads CASSYSRTGVKTQYF. In DNA form, the CDR3 reads TGTGCCAGCAGTTACTCCCGGACAGGGGTAAAGACCCAGTACTTC.

This sequence joins TRBV9 and TRBJ1-2; no clear D. V lost 0 bases, J lost 10 bases, and 7 bases lay in between. The CDR3 consists of 11 residues. Germline CDR1 is SGDLS and CDR2 is YYNGEE. CDR3 in DNA: TGTGCCAGCAGCGTAGAACGGGTCTACACCTTC. Translated: CASSVERVYTF.

The table lists this clone with many counts. The chain links TRBV2 to TRBJ2-6; 7 bases fit TRBD1. This CDR3 region has 15 residues. CDR1 is SNHLY, CDR2 FYNNEI, per germline. V dropped 6 bases and J dropped 4; count of bases not matched to a gene: 6. In DNA form, the CDR3 reads TGTGCCAGCAGCGCAGGGACAGCCGGGGCCAACGTCCTGACTTTC. Translated, it gives CASSAGTAGANVLTF.

The chain carries TRBV19 and TRBJ1-2, with 9 bases lining up with TRBD1. The J segment lost 4 bases and the V segment lost 7 bases, leaving 13 bases of the junction unmatched. The germline gives CDR1 LNHDA, CDR2 SQIVND (reference sequence). This CDR3 is built from 16 residues. CDR3 nucleotide sequence: TGTGCCAGTAATCAACAGGGGGCCCAGGGGGTCTATGGCTACACCTTC. Protein sequence: CASNQQGAQGVYGYTF.

J is TRBJ2-5 and V is TRBV28; 11 bases fit TRBD2. Germline V gene sequence: CDR1 MDHEN, CDR2 SYDVKM. This CDR3 is built from 16 residues. J gave up 0 bases and V 5 bases, and 5 bases lay outside the gene matches. The CDR3 nucleotides are TGTGCCAGCAGTGGAGGGACTAGCGGCAACCAAGAGACCCAGTACTTC. Protein sequence: CASSGGTSGNQETQYF.

The chain recombines TRBV9 with TRBJ1-2; TRBD1 is a possible D gene (5 bases). This CDR3 has 15 residues. Trimming shortened V by 1 base and J by 4 bases, and 14 bases separated the two germline ends. Looked up from germline, CDR1 is SGDLS and CDR2 is YYNGEE. The CDR3 reads CASSVTLDTIYGYTF. CDR3 nucleotides: TGTGCCAGCAGCGTAACTCTGGACACGATCTATGGCTACACCTTC.

This clone came up a few times. This chain links TRBV4-2 with TRBJ2-4; D might be TRBD2 (5 bases). Germline values: CDR1 LGHNA, CDR2 YNFKEQ. The CDR3 spans 16 residues. V was shortened by 1 base and J by 1 base, with 11 bases between the two germline ends. This CDR3 reads CASSQALASAKNIQYF. CDR3 DNA: TGTGCCAGCAGCCAAGCCCTAGCTTCGGCCAAAAACATTCAGTACTTC.